These T cell receptor beta chains were read from a single sample in a study of CD8 T cells in ankylosing spondylitis. From the 5' RACE reads, TCRdb called clonotypes with MiXCR, one entry per CDR3 protein. The repertoire has around 99,000 distinct CDR3 sequences, roughly 10% of them found once; the top ten carry 4.5% to 5.5%. Sequencing input: blood, either unsorted or a sorted T cell fraction (not recorded which). Every receptor here comes from a male donor with ankylosing spondylitis or in good health (not recorded which). The CDR3 runs from the conserved cysteine through the conserved F or W. D genes are given only for firm matches. Rows give clone size only sometimes, using once, few, many, or a class for an expanded clone.

V gene: TRBV12-3/TRBV12-4
D gene: .
J gene: TRBJ1-1
clone size: many
CDR3 DNA: TGTGCCAGCAGTTTATGGAACACTGAAGCTTTCTTT
CDR3 protein: CASSLWNTEAFF

V gene: TRBV12-3/TRBV12-4
D gene: TRBD1
J gene: TRBJ1-5
clone size: .
CDR3 DNA: TGTGCCAGCAGTTTAGAACAGGGGAGCGACATCGGCCAGCCCCAGCATTTT
CDR3 protein: CASSLEQGSDIGQPQHF

V gene: TRBV15
D gene: .
J gene: TRBJ2-6
clone size: .
CDR3 DNA: TGTGCCACCAGAAACTCCGGCTCTGGGGCCAACGTCCTGACTTTC
CDR3 protein: CATRNSGSGANVLTF

V gene: TRBV6-2/TRBV6-3
D gene: .
J gene: TRBJ2-5
clone size: .
CDR3 DNA: TGTGCCAGCAATGAGGGACTGCAAGAGACCCAGTACTTC
CDR3 protein: CASNEGLQETQYF

V gene: TRBV9
D gene: .
J gene: TRBJ2-3
clone size: many
CDR3 DNA: TGTGCCAGCAGCGTAAGGACGGGGGCGGGTGATACGCAGTATTTT
CDR3 protein: CASSVRTGAGDTQYF

V gene: TRBV29-1
D gene: .
J gene: TRBJ2-5
clone size: .
CDR3 DNA: TGCAGCGTTGACCCAGGGGAAGAGACCCAGTACTTC
CDR3 protein: CSVDPGEETQYF

V gene: TRBV9
D gene: TRBD2
J gene: TRBJ2-7
clone size: many
CDR3 DNA: TGTGCCAGCAGCGTAGGTACGAGCGGGGGGGCCTACGAGCAGTACTTC
CDR3 protein: CASSVGTSGGAYEQYF

V gene: TRBV20-1
D gene: .
J gene: TRBJ2-7
clone size: many
CDR3 DNA: TGCAGTGCTAGAGATTCGTCCTTCTACGAGCAGTACTTC
CDR3 protein: CSARDSSFYEQYF

V gene: TRBV5-1
D gene: .
J gene: TRBJ2-5
clone size: many
CDR3 DNA: TGCGCCAGCAGCTTGGTTAACGGCCAAGAGACCCAGTACTTC
CDR3 protein: CASSLVNGQETQYF

V gene: TRBV29-1
D gene: .
J gene: TRBJ2-3
clone size: many
CDR3 DNA: TGCAGCGTTTCCGGGACGTCCACTTTTACAGATACGCAGTATTTT
CDR3 protein: CSVSGTSTFTDTQYF

V gene: TRBV28
D gene: .
J gene: TRBJ1-5
clone size: many
CDR3 DNA: TGTGCCAGCAGTTTTTCCACTCAGCCCCAGCATTTT
CDR3 protein: CASSFSTQPQHF

V gene: TRBV2
D gene: .
J gene: TRBJ2-5
clone size: .
CDR3 DNA: TGTGCCAGCAGTGAAGTGGTCCAAGAAGAGACCCAGTACTTC
CDR3 protein: CASSEVVQEETQYF

V gene: TRBV29-1
D gene: TRBD1
J gene: TRBJ1-1
clone size: many
CDR3 DNA: TGCAGCGGGACAGGGGCTTTGAACACTGAAGCTTTCTTT
CDR3 protein: CSGTGALNTEAFF

V gene: TRBV2
D gene: .
J gene: TRBJ2-3
clone size: many
CDR3 DNA: TGTGCCAGCAGTGAAGCGGGGCAAGTGGTCACAGATACGCAGTATTTT
CDR3 protein: CASSEAGQVVTDTQYF

V gene: TRBV12-3/TRBV12-4
D gene: .
J gene: TRBJ1-1
clone size: many
CDR3 DNA: TGTGCCAGCAGTAGACAGATGAACACTGAAGCTTTCTTT
CDR3 protein: CASSRQMNTEAFF

V gene: TRBV4-2
D gene: TRBD1
J gene: TRBJ1-2
clone size: many
CDR3 DNA: TGTGCCAGCAGCCACTCCGGGACAGAGAACTATGGCTACACCTTC
CDR3 protein: CASSHSGTENYGYTF

V gene: TRBV12-3/TRBV12-4
D gene: .
J gene: TRBJ1-2
clone size: many
CDR3 DNA: TGTGCCAGCAGTTTAGGGGCGCAAAACTATGGCTACACCTTC
CDR3 protein: CASSLGAQNYGYTF

V gene: TRBV20-1
D gene: .
J gene: TRBJ1-1
clone size: many
CDR3 DNA: TGCAGCGCGCAGGACACTGAAGCTTTCTTT
CDR3 protein: CSAQDTEAFF

V gene: TRBV7-2
D gene: .
J gene: TRBJ2-5
clone size: .
CDR3 DNA: TGTGCCAGCAGCGGGTACAATGGGGTTTGGCAGTACTTC
CDR3 protein: CASSGYNGVWQYF

V gene: TRBV28
D gene: TRBD1
J gene: TRBJ1-6
clone size: .
CDR3 DNA: TGTGCCAGCAGTGGGGGACAGGGTTTGGATTCACCCCTCCACTTT
CDR3 protein: CASSGGQGLDSPLHF

V gene: TRBV28
D gene: .
J gene: TRBJ2-1
clone size: many
CDR3 DNA: TGTGCCAGCACCCTACTCGATGAGCAGTTCTTC
CDR3 protein: CASTLLDEQFF

V gene: TRBV28
D gene: TRBD1
J gene: TRBJ2-7
clone size: many
CDR3 DNA: TGTGCCAGCATCACAGGGGATCCCTACGAGCAGTACTTC
CDR3 protein: CASITGDPYEQYF

V gene: TRBV5-1
D gene: .
J gene: TRBJ2-2
clone size: .
CDR3 DNA: TGCGCCAGCAGTCACCAGGGTTCGACCGGGGAGCTGTTTTTT
CDR3 protein: CASSHQGSTGELFF

V gene: TRBV2
D gene: .
J gene: TRBJ2-3
clone size: few
CDR3 DNA: TGTGCCAGCAGTGAAGGGGAGGGGGCAGACACAGATACGCAGTATTTT
CDR3 protein: CASSEGEGADTDTQYF

V gene: TRBV7-2
D gene: TRBD2
J gene: TRBJ2-2
clone size: few
CDR3 DNA: TGTGCCAGCAGCCGTATAGCGGGGGGGAACACCGGGGAGCTGTTTTTT
CDR3 protein: CASSRIAGGNTGELFF

V gene: TRBV20-1
D gene: TRBD1
J gene: TRBJ2-7
clone size: few
CDR3 DNA: TGCAGTGCTAGGGGCCTGGACAGGGGAGACTACGAGCAGTACTTC
CDR3 protein: CSARGLDRGDYEQYF

V gene: TRBV5-5
D gene: .
J gene: TRBJ1-5
clone size: many
CDR3 DNA: TGTGCCAGCAGCTCTAGGGGGGAAAATTATAGCAATCAGCCCCAGCATTTT
CDR3 protein: CASSSRGENYSNQPQHF

V gene: TRBV13
D gene: TRBD2
J gene: TRBJ2-2
clone size: medium-sized
CDR3 DNA: TGTGCCAGCAGCTCACTAGCGGAAATAAACACCGGGGAGCTGTTTTTT
CDR3 protein: CASSSLAEINTGELFF

V gene: TRBV7-3
D gene: TRBD2
J gene: TRBJ2-7
clone size: .
CDR3 DNA: TGTGCCAGCAGTAGCGGGGGGACCTCCTCCTACGAGCAGTACTTC
CDR3 protein: CASSSGGTSSYEQYF

V gene: TRBV27
D gene: .
J gene: TRBJ2-7
clone size: .
CDR3 DNA: TGTGCCAGCAGTTTAAGGAGGGGGTACGAGCAGTACTTC
CDR3 protein: CASSLRRGYEQYF

V gene: TRBV13
D gene: TRBD1
J gene: TRBJ1-2
clone size: many
CDR3 DNA: TGTGCCAGCAGCTCAAGAACGGGACAGTTCTATGGCTACACCTTC
CDR3 protein: CASSSRTGQFYGYTF

V gene: TRBV7-2
D gene: .
J gene: TRBJ1-1
clone size: .
CDR3 DNA: TGTGCCAGCAGCTTACAGGGGATGAGCACTGAAGCTTTCTTT
CDR3 protein: CASSLQGMSTEAFF

V gene: TRBV5-1
D gene: TRBD2
J gene: TRBJ2-1
clone size: many
CDR3 DNA: TGCGCCAGCAGCCGTTTAGCGGGGGGGCCGGGGTCGGGCAATGAGCAGTTCTTC
CDR3 protein: CASSRLAGGPGSGNEQFF

V gene: TRBV7-9
D gene: TRBD2
J gene: TRBJ2-7
clone size: few
CDR3 DNA: TGTGCCAGCAGCGCGGGAGGACAGCTATTCTACGAGCAGTACTTC
CDR3 protein: CASSAGGQLFYEQYF

V gene: TRBV5-1
D gene: TRBD1
J gene: TRBJ2-7
clone size: many
CDR3 DNA: TGCGCCAGCAGCTTCGGGCGACAGGGAAACTACGAGCAGTACTTC
CDR3 protein: CASSFGRQGNYEQYF

V gene: TRBV2
D gene: TRBD2
J gene: TRBJ2-2
clone size: few
CDR3 DNA: TGTGCCAGCAGGCAGGGGACTAGCGGAACCGGGGAGCTGTTTTTT
CDR3 protein: CASRQGTSGTGELFF

V gene: TRBV7-2
D gene: TRBD2
J gene: TRBJ2-5
clone size: few
CDR3 DNA: TGTGCCAGCAGCTTAGGGGGGGGGAAAGAGACCCAGTACTTC
CDR3 protein: CASSLGGGKETQYF

V gene: TRBV5-1
D gene: .
J gene: TRBJ2-7
clone size: many
CDR3 DNA: TGCGCCAGCAGTCCCGACAGCCCCTACGAGCAGTACTTC
CDR3 protein: CASSPDSPYEQYF

V gene: TRBV9
D gene: .
J gene: TRBJ2-2
clone size: many
CDR3 DNA: TGTGCCAGCAGCGTAAAGAGCAGAACGAACACCGGGGAGCTGTTTTTT
CDR3 protein: CASSVKSRTNTGELFF

V gene: TRBV6-5
D gene: .
J gene: TRBJ2-7
clone size: many
CDR3 DNA: TGTGCCAGCAGTTACTCTGGCCAGAACTACGAGCAGTACTTC
CDR3 protein: CASSYSGQNYEQYF

V gene: TRBV12-3/TRBV12-4
D gene: .
J gene: TRBJ1-2
clone size: many
CDR3 DNA: TGTGCCAGCAGTTTCGGGGCTGACTATGGCTACACCTTC
CDR3 protein: CASSFGADYGYTF

V gene: TRBV29-1
D gene: TRBD1
J gene: TRBJ2-2
clone size: .
CDR3 DNA: TGCAGCGTGCTCCTGACAGGGGGGGCCGGGGAGCTGTTTTTT
CDR3 protein: CSVLLTGGAGELFF

V gene: TRBV7-1
D gene: .
J gene: TRBJ1-6
clone size: many
CDR3 DNA: TGTGCCAGCAGCCAGCGTAATTCACCCCTCCACTTT
CDR3 protein: CASSQRNSPLHF

V gene: TRBV29-1
D gene: TRBD2
J gene: TRBJ2-3
clone size: many
CDR3 DNA: TGCAGCGTCGAGAAGCGGGACAGCACAGATACGCAGTATTTT
CDR3 protein: CSVEKRDSTDTQYF

V gene: TRBV29-1
D gene: .
J gene: TRBJ2-7
clone size: many
CDR3 DNA: TGCAGCGTTGAAGAGCAGGGTACCTCCGAGCAGTACTTC
CDR3 protein: CSVEEQGTSEQYF

V gene: TRBV9
D gene: .
J gene: TRBJ1-3
clone size: .
CDR3 DNA: TGTGCCAGCAGCGTAGCTCACGGTGACTCTGGAAACACCATATATTTT
CDR3 protein: CASSVAHGDSGNTIYF

V gene: TRBV28
D gene: .
J gene: TRBJ2-1
clone size: many
CDR3 DNA: TGTGCCAGCAGTTTATCGGGAGTCTACAATGAGCAGTTCTTC
CDR3 protein: CASSLSGVYNEQFF

V gene: TRBV28
D gene: .
J gene: TRBJ2-6
clone size: few
CDR3 DNA: TGTGCCAGCAGCCCCGAGGCAGGGTCTGGGGCCAACGTCCTGACTTTC
CDR3 protein: CASSPEAGSGANVLTF

V gene: TRBV7-9
D gene: .
J gene: TRBJ2-7
clone size: .
CDR3 DNA: TGTGCCAGCAGCTCTAACAGGGGAGGACGATACGAGCAGTACTTC
CDR3 protein: CASSSNRGGRYEQYF

V gene: TRBV15
D gene: .
J gene: TRBJ2-6
clone size: many
CDR3 DNA: TGTGCCACCAGCATGAGAATCTCTGGGGCCAACGTCCTGACTTTC
CDR3 protein: CATSMRISGANVLTF

V gene: TRBV5-1
D gene: .
J gene: TRBJ2-3
clone size: many
CDR3 DNA: TGCGCCAGCAGCTTGAAGGGTGAGGGTTTCATAGATACGCAGTATTTT
CDR3 protein: CASSLKGEGFIDTQYF

V gene: TRBV12-3/TRBV12-4
D gene: .
J gene: TRBJ1-1
clone size: many
CDR3 DNA: TGTGCCAGCAGTTCTACCCACGTGAACACTGAAGCTTTCTTT
CDR3 protein: CASSSTHVNTEAFF

V gene: TRBV7-2
D gene: .
J gene: TRBJ2-7
clone size: many
CDR3 DNA: TGTGCCAGCATGAATACTCGGGGCATCGAGCAGTACTTC
CDR3 protein: CASMNTRGIEQYF

V gene: TRBV12-3/TRBV12-4
D gene: TRBD1
J gene: TRBJ2-3
clone size: many
CDR3 DNA: TGTGCCAGCAGTGCCCACAGGGGGCGAGGCACAGATACGCAGTATTTT
CDR3 protein: CASSAHRGRGTDTQYF

V gene: TRBV6-5
D gene: .
J gene: TRBJ2-5
clone size: many
CDR3 DNA: TGTGCCAGCAGTTGGGAATACGAGGGGGAGACCCAGTACTTC
CDR3 protein: CASSWEYEGETQYF

V gene: TRBV12-5
D gene: .
J gene: TRBJ2-3
clone size: few
CDR3 DNA: TGTGCTAGTGCCATGGGGGAAGGGGGCACAGATACGCAGTATTTT
CDR3 protein: CASAMGEGGTDTQYF

V gene: TRBV12-3/TRBV12-4
D gene: .
J gene: TRBJ2-2
clone size: many
CDR3 DNA: TGTGCCAGCAGGACGGGGGACACCGGGGAGCTGTTTTTT
CDR3 protein: CASRTGDTGELFF

V gene: TRBV24-1
D gene: .
J gene: TRBJ1-2
clone size: many
CDR3 DNA: TGTGCCACCAGTGATGGGCCGACAGGCGGCTATGGCTACACCTTC
CDR3 protein: CATSDGPTGGYGYTF

V gene: TRBV7-3
D gene: .
J gene: TRBJ2-5
clone size: .
CDR3 DNA: TGTGCCAGCGGCGTCCCGAATCAGGGGACCCAGTACTTC
CDR3 protein: CASGVPNQGTQYF